The clone carrying this TCR beta chain has only a few counts. These data come from a study of blood T cells in healthy people across ages. With 3 bases removed from V and 9 bases from J, the gap between germline ends came to 9 bases. Germline V gene data show CDR1 as MNHEY and CDR2 as SMNVEV (reference sequence). The CDR3 length is 12 residues. With a J-beta primer mix and a sample-barcoded 5' primer, a second PCR ran about 7 to 12 cycles. TCRdb reprocessed the 5' RACE reads with MiXCR, giving one entry per CDR3 protein. This sample carries about a million distinct CDR3 sequences, about 53% of them seen once, and the ten largest clones take about 22%.

Source material: blood. V gene TRBV27 combines with J gene TRBJ1-5; no firm D call. This clonotype originated in an older woman in good health. The DNA for the CDR3 is TGTGCCAGCAGTTTTTCGTTTGGGCCCCAGCATTTT. Translation gives CASSFSFGPQHF.